This T cell receptor beta chain stems from a study of circulating tumor DNA in untreated peripheral T-cell lymphoma. Background on the study: Baseline and serial on-treatment serum tracked circulating tumor DNA carrying tumor TCR clonotypes.

Per the germline V gene, CDR1 is SGHDN and CDR2 is FVKESK. V dropped 7 bases and J dropped 1 base, with 13 bases sitting between them. CDR3 length equals 14 residues. General observations from the study: In a couple of patients, ctDNA persisted after therapy without relapse for about ten years. Tumor-specific clonotypes were found in 76% of patients.

A note on this clone: The antigen remains undetermined.

The repertoire was sequenced with immunoSEQ multiplex PCR; TCRdb's copy has only in-frame clones and lacks some. The sample shows 200 to 250 clones, 75% to 90% of them seen only once. The gene calls are TRBV14 and TRBJ1-1; tentatively, D is TRBD1 (5 bases). Sequencing was done on a sample of cell-free DNA from blood serum. This sequence originates from a human donor with peripheral T-cell lymphoma. The CDR3 coding sequence is TGTGCCAGCACCCCACTGGGGGGGAACACTGAAGCTTTCTTT. Translation gives CASTPLGGNTEAFF.